This is a list of T cell receptor beta chains from one sample in a study of blood T cell repertoires in COVID-19. Generated by immunoSEQ multiplex PCR, the TCRdb table keeps only in-frame clones and is missing some. The table lists roughly 120,000 clones, over 80% of them singletons. Sequencing input: peripheral blood. The source is a human donor in a cohort sampled during active COVID-19. CDR3s include the opening cysteine and the closing phenylalanine or tryptophan. The order of the fields is J gene, V gene, D gene, clone size, CDR3 DNA, CDR3 protein. A D gene is named only where the DNA matches it firmly. The size entry is marked missing in some rows and otherwise reads once, few, many or a size class.

TRBJ2-1 | TRBV9 | TRBD2 | . | TGTGCCAGCAGCGAGCGGGGGGTCTATGGCAATGAGCAGTTCTTC | CASSERGVYGNEQFF
TRBJ1-5 | TRBV21-1 | . | . | TGTGCCAGCAGCATCTCCCCCCAGACAGGGGCCGGGAGGAATCAGCCCCAGCATTTT | CASSISPQTGAGRNQPQHF
TRBJ2-2 | TRBV4-2 | . | few | TGTGCCAGCAAGCGGACTAACACCGGGGAGCTGTTTTTT | CASKRTNTGELFF
TRBJ1-2 | TRBV29-1 | . | . | TGCAGCGTTGAAGTGGAGTTATATGGCTACACCTTC | CSVEVELYGYTF
TRBJ2-2 | TRBV11-3 | . | . | TGTGCCAGCAGCTTATTCCAGGGCGGCACCGGGGAGCTGTTTTTT | CASSLFQGGTGELFF
TRBJ1-2 | TRBV19 | . | . | TGTGCCAGTAGTATTACAGGGATAGCTAACTATGGCTACACCTTC | CASSITGIANYGYTF
TRBJ1-2 | TRBV10-3 | . | . | TGTGCCATCAGTGAATCCCAGGGGTCTTATGGCTACACCTTC | CAISESQGSYGYTF
TRBJ1-6 | TRBV15 | TRBD1 | few | TGTGCCACCAGCAGGGACGGACAGGGGAATTCACCCCTCCACTTT | CATSRDGQGNSPLHF
TRBJ1-2 | TRBV18 | . | few | TGTGCCAGCTCACCACAACAGAACTATGGCTACACCTTC | CASSPQQNYGYTF
TRBJ2-5 | TRBV2 | . | once | TGTGCCAGCAGCCAGGAACGGGGGAATCAAGAGACCCAGTACTTC | CASSQERGNQETQYF
TRBJ1-1 | TRBV28 | . | . | TGTGCCAGCAGTCCCCACGTCGGGAACACTGAAGCTTTCTTT | CASSPHVGNTEAFF
TRBJ2-7 | TRBV6-6 | . | . | TGTGCCAGCGACCAGGGGTACGAGCAGTACTTC | CASDQGYEQYF
TRBJ2-5 | TRBV20-1 | . | . | TGCAGTGCTAGTAGCGGTTCCCAAGAGACCCAGTACTTC | CSASSGSQETQYF
TRBJ1-5 | TRBV6-5 | TRBD1 | . | TGTGCCAGCAGCGGACAGGGAACCGAGGATCAGCCCCAGCATTTT | CASSGQGTEDQPQHF
TRBJ2-5 | TRBV6-5 | TRBD1 | once | TGTGCCAGCAGCGGAAGGGGACAGTGGTTGGAGACCCAGTACTTC | CASSGRGQWLETQYF
TRBJ2-5 | TRBV11-2 | TRBD2 | . | TGTGCCAGCAGGGCCCCTCTGCGCGGGAGTAAAGAGACCCAGTACTTC | CASRAPLRGSKETQYF
TRBJ1-1 | TRBV29-1 | . | . | TGCAGCGCGGGGGAGGACACTGAAGCTTTCTTT | CSAGEDTEAFF
TRBJ1-1 | TRBV5-4 | . | . | TGTGCCAGCAGCTCGACAAGGGGTGAGTACACAAAGAACACTGAAGCTTTCTTT | CASSSTRGEYTKNTEAFF
TRBJ2-7 | TRBV5-1 | TRBD1 | . | TGCGCCAGCAGCAATCAGGGACAGGTTTCCTACGAGCAGTACTTC | CASSNQGQVSYEQYF
TRBJ2-1 | TRBV19 | . | . | TGTGCCAGTAGTATAGGTGGCTCGACTAGCTCCTACAATGAGCAGTTCTTC | CASSIGGSTSSYNEQFF
TRBJ2-5 | TRBV7-2 | TRBD1 | . | TGTGCCAGCAGGTTGCGAACGGGACAGGGTGTTTGGGAGACCCAGTACTTC | CASRLRTGQGVWETQYF
TRBJ2-3 | TRBV9 | TRBD2 | few | TGTGCCAGCAGCGTCTCCCCCTCCCTAGCGGGGTACCCAGATACGCAGTATTTT | CASSVSPSLAGYPDTQYF
TRBJ2-3 | TRBV7-8 | . | . | TGTGCCAGCAGCCCATTCCGGGGCACAGATACGCAGTATTTT | CASSPFRGTDTQYF
TRBJ1-1 | TRBV25-1 | . | few | TGTGCCAAGCAAGACAGGCGGCCCATGAACACTGAAGCTTTCTTT | CAKQDRRPMNTEAFF